Below, 8 T cell receptor beta chains from the same sample are listed, as sequenced in a study of T cells after yellow fever vaccination. One entry per CDR3 protein results from TCRdb running MiXCR on the 5' RACE reads. The data contain tens of thousands of distinct CDR3 sequences, roughly 6.9% of them singletons. The sequences come from CD8+ T cells sorted from PBMCs, collected around 5 days after the first yellow fever vaccination. These receptors all come from a man aged 18 to 35 who received the YFV17D yellow fever vaccine.

This clonotype showed up many times. The chain has TRBV5-5 and TRBJ2-7; TRBD1 or TRBD2 may be the D gene (5 bases each). Trimming stripped 1 base from V and 3 bases from J, with 11 bases between. The CDR3 has 14 amino acids. CDR1 is SGHKS, CDR2 YYEKEE, per germline (reference sequence). CDR3 DNA: TGTGCCAGCAGCTTGCGGGACGGCTACTACGAGCAGTACTTC. As protein: CASSLRDGYYEQYF.

This clonotype showed up just once. J is TRBJ1-3 and V is TRBV7-6; perhaps TRBD1 as D (6 bases). This CDR3 region has 14 residues. Trimming removed 5 bases at V and 4 bases at J, with 12 bases between. Germline CDR1 and CDR2: SGHVS and FNYEAQ. CDR3 in DNA: TGTGCCAGCAGCCAGAGGGGGACAGGAAACACCATATATTTT. The encoded protein is CASSQRGTGNTIYF.

V is TRBV20-1 and J is TRBJ2-1; 10 nucleotides line up with TRBD1. Germline CDR1 reads DFQATT; CDR2 reads SNEGSKA (reference sequence). The CDR3 runs 15 residues. J lost 7 bases, V lost 1 base, and 7 bases had no gene match. DNA of the CDR3: TGCAGTGCTAGAGGTGGGGACAGGGGTTTTAATGAGCAGTTCTTC. Translation gives CSARGGDRGFNEQFF.

This clonotype was detected a few times. The chain joins TRBV7-6 to TRBJ2-3; possible D gene TRBD2, 5 bases. This CDR3 contains 14 residues. Germline CDR1 reads SGHVS; CDR2 reads FNYEAQ. V was pared by 4 bases and J by 0 bases, with 8 bases between. The CDR3 here is CASSYERSTDTQYF. The CDR3 DNA reads TGTGCCAGCAGCTACGAGCGGAGCACAGATACGCAGTATTTT.

This clonotype was seen at least ten times. This sequence joins TRBV7-9 and TRBJ2-3, with 8 bases lining up with TRBD2. There are 16 residues in the CDR3. The V gene end was trimmed by 4 bases and the J gene end by 2 bases; junction bases not matched to a gene: 8. Germline loops: CDR1 SEHNR, CDR2 FQNEAQ (reference sequence). CDR3 nucleotides: TGTGCCAGCAGCTCACCGACTAGCGCGATCACAGATACGCAGTATTTT. Its protein is CASSSPTSAITDTQYF.

This clonotype has at least ten counts. The V call is TRBV7-9, the J call TRBJ2-1; D is perhaps TRBD1 or TRBD2 (7 bases each). Germline assignment: CDR1 SEHNR and CDR2 FQNEAQ (reference sequence). V lost 2 bases, J lost 6 bases, and 14 bases lay in between. The CDR3 sequence is 15 residues long. In DNA form, the CDR3 reads TGTGCCAGCAGCTTATGGCAGGGGGAGGGCAATGAGCAGTTCTTC. Amino acids: CASSLWQGEGNEQFF.

There are a few counts of this clonotype. The J gene is TRBJ1-1, the V gene TRBV6-2 or TRBV6-3; D uncertain. Germline CDR1 reads MNHEY; CDR2 reads SVGEGT. The CDR3 runs to 13 residues. Trimming cost V 2 bases and J 4 bases, with 8 bases left between them. CDR3 loop: CASSYRAGTEAFF. The CDR3, as DNA: TGTGCCAGCAGTTACAGGGCCGGCACTGAAGCTTTCTTT.

This clonotype was recorded at least ten times. The chain uses TRBV9 and TRBJ1-2; a possible D gene is TRBD1 (5 bases). V was trimmed by 0 bases and J by 2 bases, leaving 11 bases between them. CDR3 size: 15 residues. CDR1 is SGDLS, CDR2 YYNGEE, per germline. In DNA, the CDR3 is TGTGCCAGCAGCGTAGCTACGGCAGGGAACTATGGCTACACCTTC. It translates to CASSVATAGNYGYTF.